The 10 T cell receptor beta chains below come from one sample, sequenced in a study of vaccination effects on CD4 cells after COVID-19. The protocol was immunoSEQ multiplex PCR, while the TCRdb copy is restricted to in-frame clones and leaves out a portion. The sample shows tens of thousands of clones, 70% to 90% of them seen only once. In the ViraFEST assay, antigen-specific CD4+ clonotypes were identified by expansion after peptide-pool stimulation. Subsequent to a culture period of nine to ten days, CD4+ T cells were isolated. The cohort was immunized with two doses of either the BNT162b2 or mRNA-1273 vaccine. Their cognate antigens are unknown. The sequenced sample was CD4+ T cells from PBMCs cultured with HCoV-229E spike peptides, obtained after COVID-19 vaccination. Receptors were obtained from a human donor who received a COVID-19 vaccine.

V usage is TRBV4-2 and J usage is TRBJ1-1, with no clear D. Between the trimmed V and J ends, which lost 1 base and 1 base, there was a span of 13 bases. CDR3 size: 16 residues. Per germline, CDR1 LGHNA and CDR2 YNFKEQ. The CDR3 nucleotides are TGTGCCAGCAGCCAAGGGTTAGGGCACCAGAACACTGAAGCTTTCTTT. Its protein is CASSQGLGHQNTEAFF.

The chain uses TRBV4-3 and TRBJ2-2; 8 bases are a match to TRBD1. After removal of 0 bases from V and 6 bases from J, the junction contained 9 bases not matched to a gene. Germline CDR1 reads LGHNA; CDR2 reads YSLEER. The CDR3 loop spans 17 amino acids. CDR3 bases: TGCGCCAGCAGCCAAGAAGCCCGGACAGGGTACTCCGGGGAGCTGTTTTTT. Its protein is CASSQEARTGYSGELFF.

V usage is TRBV5-1 and J usage is TRBJ1-2; D perhaps matches TRBD1 (5 bases). Trimming removed 0 bases from V and 1 base from J, with 7 bases in between. In germline, CDR1 is SGHRS, CDR2 YFSETQ. This CDR3 contains 14 residues. This chain's CDR3 is CASSLGDGNYGYTF. CDR3 in DNA: TGCGCCAGCAGCTTGGGGGACGGTAACTATGGCTACACCTTC.

The chain is built from TRBV5-1 and TRBJ2-3; D is unresolved. V shed 0 bases and J shed 0 bases, with 11 bases lying between them. From germline, CDR1 is SGHRS and CDR2 YFSETQ. The CDR3 is 16 amino acids. The CDR3, as DNA: TGCGCCAGCAGCTTGGCCCTACGAGCTAGCACAGATACGCAGTATTTT. It yields the protein CASSLALRASTDTQYF.

The V and J genes are TRBV2 and TRBJ2-7, with 8 bases aligning to TRBD1. Germline CDR1 is SNHLY and CDR2 is FYNNEI. The V gene end was trimmed by 8 bases and the J gene end by 7 bases; junction bases not matched to a gene: 7. This CDR3 is 12 amino acids long. The CDR3 loop reads CASSGQGSEQYV. In DNA form, the CDR3 reads TGTGCCAGCTCCGGACAGGGTAGTGAGCAGTACGTC.

This chain connects TRBV11-1 to TRBJ1-1, with D perhaps TRBD1 (5 bases). Germline assignment: CDR1 SGHAT and CDR2 FQDESV (reference sequence). The CDR3 runs 14 residues. V shed 4 bases and J shed 5 bases, with 14 bases lying between them. The DNA of the CDR3 is TGTGCCAGCAGCTCCGGGGCCCAGGGAACTGAAGCTTTCTTT. This codes for CASSSGAQGTEAFF.

V gene TRBV6-5 combines with J gene TRBJ2-1; TRBD2 matches at 7 bases. This CDR3 comprises 16 residues. V gave up 2 bases and J gave up 4 bases; unmatched junction bases: 8. The germline CDR1 and CDR2 sequences are MNHEY and SVGAGI. The CDR3 here is CASSYRPAGKYNEQFF. The DNA for the CDR3 is TGTGCCAGCAGTTACCGTCCAGCGGGGAAGTACAATGAGCAGTTCTTC.

This clone came up once. The rearrangement links TRBV19 to TRBJ1-5; D ambiguous. Germline lookup yields CDR1 LNHDA and CDR2 SQIVND (reference sequence). CDR3 size: 14 residues. Trimming took off 0 bases at V and 3 bases at J, with 6 bases between the two ends. The DNA for the CDR3 is TGTGCCAGTAGTATAGAAAGGGTCAATCAGCCCCAGCATTTT. Protein product: CASSIERVNQPQHF.

This chain connects TRBV6-5 to TRBJ1-2; D ambiguous. CDR1 and CDR2 from the germline V gene are MNHEY and SVGAGI. This CDR3 comprises 15 residues. V was clipped by 2 bases and J by 1 base, with 11 bases between them. In DNA form, the CDR3 reads TGTGCCAGCAGTTACGCCCGGTCCAGTAACTATGGCTACACCTTC. Translation gives CASSYARSSNYGYTF.

The V and J genes are TRBV6-6 and TRBJ1-5, with 9 bases that match TRBD1. The germline gives CDR1 MNHNY, CDR2 SVGAGI (reference sequence). With V trimmed by 6 bases and J by 5 bases, 8 bases remained unmatched. The CDR3 has 15 amino acids. CDR3 sequence: CASSPTGGAHQPQHF. The CDR3 bases are TGTGCCAGCAGCCCAACAGGGGGCGCGCATCAGCCCCAGCATTTT.